This T cell receptor (beta chain) stems from a study of sequential checkpoint blockade in melanoma. Study context: Randomization was 1:1 between first-line nivolumab→ipilimumab and ipilimumab→nivolumab. Both treatment sequences were followed by maintenance nivolumab.

Sequencing used immunoSEQ multiplex PCR; TCRdb keeps in-frame clones, though not all of them. In the table there are 20,000 to 25,000 clones, roughly 82% of which are singletons. This CDR3 is built from 15 residues. Treatment meaning: randomized to nivolumab then ipilimumab (arm A) or the reverse (arm B). Patients had received no earlier DNA-damaging chemotherapy. PBMC sorting kept live CD3+CD8+ cells without CD19 or CD56. This receptor was identified in a human donor with melanoma. The rearrangement links TRBV21-1 to TRBJ2-5; the table's D call of TRBD1 was not tested on the DNA. TRBV21-1 is designated a pseudogene. Sequenced material: CD8+ T cells sorted from blood (inferred from file names), taken from a patient given nivolumab and ipilimumab in sequence. This CDR3 reads CASSKVGALAKTQYF. The DNA of the CDR3 is TGTGCCAGCAGCAAAGTTGGGGCACTTGCGAAGACCCAGTACTTC.